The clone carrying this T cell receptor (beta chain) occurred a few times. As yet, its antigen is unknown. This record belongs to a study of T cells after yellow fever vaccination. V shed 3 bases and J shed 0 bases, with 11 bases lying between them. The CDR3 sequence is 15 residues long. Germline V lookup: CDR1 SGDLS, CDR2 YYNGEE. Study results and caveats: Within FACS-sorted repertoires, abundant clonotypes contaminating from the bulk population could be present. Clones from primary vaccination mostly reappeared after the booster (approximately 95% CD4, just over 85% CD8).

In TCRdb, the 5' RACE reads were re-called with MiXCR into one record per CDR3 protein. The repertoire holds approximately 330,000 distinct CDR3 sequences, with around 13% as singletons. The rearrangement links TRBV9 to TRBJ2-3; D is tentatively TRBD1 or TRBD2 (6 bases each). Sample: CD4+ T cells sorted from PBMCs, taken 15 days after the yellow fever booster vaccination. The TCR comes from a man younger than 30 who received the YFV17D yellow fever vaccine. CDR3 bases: TGTGCCAGCAGCGGGGGGGCGGGGAGCACAGATACGCAGTATTTT. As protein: CASSGGAGSTDTQYF.